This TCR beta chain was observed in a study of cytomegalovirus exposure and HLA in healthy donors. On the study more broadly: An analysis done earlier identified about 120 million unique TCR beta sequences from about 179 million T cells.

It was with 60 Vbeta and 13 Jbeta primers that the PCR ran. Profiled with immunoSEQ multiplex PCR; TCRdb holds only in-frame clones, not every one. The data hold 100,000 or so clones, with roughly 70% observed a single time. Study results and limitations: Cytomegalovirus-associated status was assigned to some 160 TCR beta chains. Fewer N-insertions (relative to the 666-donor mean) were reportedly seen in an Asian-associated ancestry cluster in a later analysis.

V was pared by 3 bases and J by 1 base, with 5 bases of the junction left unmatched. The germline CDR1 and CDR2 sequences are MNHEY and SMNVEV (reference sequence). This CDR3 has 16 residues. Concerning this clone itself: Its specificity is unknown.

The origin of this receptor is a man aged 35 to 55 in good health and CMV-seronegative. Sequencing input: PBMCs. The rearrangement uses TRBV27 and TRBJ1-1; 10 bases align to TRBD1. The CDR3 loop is CASSFGTGARNTEAFF. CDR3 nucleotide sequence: TGTGCCAGCAGTTTCGGGACAGGGGCCAGGAACACTGAAGCTTTCTTT.